The 24 T cell receptor beta chains given below trace back to one sample, sequenced in a study of blood T cell repertoires in COVID-19. This table comes from immunoSEQ multiplex PCR, and its TCRdb copy is limited to in-frame clones, with some not included. This table has about 200,000 clones, nearly 90% appearing once. The sample consisted of peripheral blood. The receptors were gathered from a man aged 45-65 years with COVID-19, enrolled during active disease.

This chain uses TRBV30 with TRBJ1-2; 8 bases are a match to TRBD1. This CDR3 contains 16 residues. Germline loops: CDR1 GTSNPN, CDR2 SVGIG (reference sequence). V was clipped by 0 bases and J by 4 bases; unmatched bases: 10. The CDR3 DNA reads TGTGCCTGGAGTGTACTCGGGGCAGGGGGCGGCTATGGCTACACCTTC. Its protein product is CAWSVLGAGGGYGYTF.

The chain links TRBV18 to TRBJ2-6; 9 bases align to TRBD1. This CDR3 comprises 19 residues. Per germline, CDR1 KGHSH and CDR2 LQKENI. The V segment lost 5 bases and the J segment 3 bases; nucleotides outside the gene matches: 14. The CDR3 spells CASSVFGGTGSGGANVLTF. In nucleotides, the CDR3 is TGTGCCAGCTCAGTTTTCGGAGGGACAGGGTCTGGTGGGGCCAACGTCCTGACTTTC.

This chain links TRBV19 with TRBJ2-1; TRBD1 is a possible D gene (6 bases). The CDR3 runs 14 residues. Germline values: CDR1 LNHDA, CDR2 SQIVND (reference sequence). V was trimmed by 3 bases and J by 7 bases, leaving 13 bases between them. The chain's CDR3 is CASSMRGLWNEQFF. As DNA, the CDR3 is TGTGCCAGTAGTATGAGGGGGTTGTGGAATGAGCAGTTCTTC.

This chain connects TRBV7-8 to TRBJ2-7, with TRBD1 identical over 9 bases. Trimming removed 4 bases from V and 4 bases from J; junction bases left unmatched: 11. Germline CDR1 and CDR2: SGHVS and FQNEAQ. This CDR3 contains 16 residues. The CDR3 DNA reads TGTGCCAGCAGCTCGCCACCGGGACAGGGAGGGTACGAGCAGTACTTC. Translating gives CASSSPPGQGGYEQYF.

The V gene is TRBV3-1 (or the pseudogene TRBV3-2), the J gene TRBJ2-3; 9 bases match TRBD2. V lost 0 bases to trimming and J lost 5 bases; unmatched junction nucleotides: 9. Per germline, CDR1 LGHDT and CDR2 YNNKEL (reference sequence). The length of the CDR3 is 17 residues. CDR3 DNA: TGTGCCAGCAGCCAAGATCTCAGGGCGGGAGGGGGAGATACGCAGTATTTT. It encodes CASSQDLRAGGGDTQYF.

The chain links TRBV3-1 (or the pseudogene TRBV3-2) to TRBJ2-1, with TRBD2 matching over 10 bases. The germline gives CDR1 LGHDT, CDR2 YNNKEL (reference sequence). The CDR3 consists of 14 residues. V was clipped by 7 bases and J by 7 bases; unmatched bases: 7. The CDR3 sequence: CASNQRGGQNEQFF. In DNA form, the CDR3 reads TGTGCCAGCAATCAGCGGGGGGGTCAGAATGAGCAGTTCTTC.

This chain links TRBV11-2 with TRBJ2-7, with 7 bases lining up with TRBD2. Trimming removed 1 base from V and 3 bases from J; junction bases left unmatched: 3. This CDR3 is 14 amino acids long. Looked up from germline, CDR1 is SGHAT and CDR2 is FQNNGV. The CDR3 sequence is CASSLAGGGYEQYF. The CDR3 bases are TGTGCCAGCAGCTTAGCTGGGGGGGGCTACGAGCAGTACTTC.

V is TRBV27 and J is TRBJ2-7, with 7 bases lining up with TRBD1. Germline CDR1 and CDR2: MNHEY and SMNVEV (reference sequence). CDR3 length: 14 amino acids. Trimming at V came to 5 bases and at J to 2 bases, leaving 6 bases not matched to a gene. The CDR3 sequence is CASSLTGTAYEQYF. CDR3 DNA: TGTGCCAGCAGTCTGACCGGGACAGCCTACGAGCAGTACTTC.

The J gene is TRBJ2-1, the V gene TRBV24-1; 7 positions match TRBD1. The V and J ends lost 5 bases and 4 bases, in that order; junction bases with no gene match: 4. The CDR3 extends over 14 amino acids. Germline values: CDR1 KGHDR, CDR2 SFDVKD. The DNA for the CDR3 is TGTGCCACCAGTGGGGGGACAGTTTACAATGAGCAGTTCTTC. Its protein is CATSGGTVYNEQFF.

The J gene is TRBJ2-7, the V gene TRBV3-1 (or the pseudogene TRBV3-2); perhaps TRBD2 as D (5 bases). Germline CDR1 reads LGHDT; CDR2 reads YNNKEL (reference sequence). V lost 4 bases and J 1 base, leaving 11 bases between the germline ends. This CDR3 has 14 amino acids. Written as DNA, the CDR3 is TGTGCCAGCAGCCGATCGCGGACTTCCTACGAGCAGTACTTC. It codes for CASSRSRTSYEQYF.

The chain couples TRBV9 to TRBJ2-3; 9 positions agree with TRBD2. The CDR3 runs 16 residues. CDR1 is SGDLS, CDR2 YYNGEE, per germline. V lost 0 bases to trimming and J lost 0 bases; unmatched junction nucleotides: 2. The CDR3 loop reads CASSVGLAVSTDTQYF. The CDR3 nucleotides are TGTGCCAGCAGCGTAGGACTAGCGGTTAGCACAGATACGCAGTATTTT.

The rearrangement uses TRBV6-5 and TRBJ2-7; D possibly corresponds to TRBD2 (5 bases). CDR1 and CDR2 (germline): MNHEY, SVGAGI. CDR3 size: 14 residues. The V end lost 8 bases, the J end lost 5 bases, and 19 bases lay between the germline ends. CDR3 nucleotide sequence: TGTGCCAGCGCGAGGGAGCCCTGGATAGACGAGCAGTACTTC. This sequence encodes CASAREPWIDEQYF.

This chain joins TRBV2 and TRBJ2-7; D possibly corresponds to TRBD1 (7 bases). In germline, CDR1 is SNHLY, CDR2 FYNNEI. V was clipped by 10 bases and J by 5 bases, with 18 bases between them. The CDR3 is 13 residues long. The chain's CDR3 is CATRLEGAHEQYF. The CDR3 bases are TGTGCCACCCGGTTGGAGGGGGCCCACGAGCAGTACTTC.

The V and J genes are TRBV24-1 and TRBJ2-2, with TRBD1 matching over 9 bases. After removal of 3 bases from V and 13 bases from J, the junction contained 11 bases not matched to a gene. Germline V gene sequence: CDR1 KGHDR, CDR2 SFDVKD. There are 15 residues in the CDR3. The CDR3 DNA reads as TGTGCCACCAGTGATGCCGGGACAGGGAGCCGAGGGCTGTTTTTT. Protein: CATSDAGTGSRGLFF.

This clone has a single count. V gene TRBV5-6 combines with J gene TRBJ2-3; 7 positions match TRBD1. Per germline, CDR1 SGHDT and CDR2 YYEEEE. J was trimmed by 2 bases and V by 3 bases; bases with no gene match: 9. The CDR3 totals 16 residues. CDR3 DNA sequence: TGTGCCAGCAGCTCTAGATCGACAGGGATCACAGATACGCAGTATTTT. Translated, it gives CASSSRSTGITDTQYF.

This rearrangement joins TRBV2 to TRBJ1-1; D perhaps matches TRBD1 (6 bases). V was cut by 5 bases and J by 3 bases, with 13 bases left in between. The CDR3 length is 14 residues. From germline, CDR1 is SNHLY and CDR2 FYNNEI. In nucleotides, the CDR3 is TGTGCCAGCAGTTCGACAGGCGGAGACACTGAAGCTTTCTTT. Its protein is CASSSTGGDTEAFF.

The J gene is TRBJ2-2, the V gene TRBV13; D ambiguous. V was trimmed by 3 bases and J by 5 bases, leaving 4 bases between them. CDR1 and CDR2 (germline): PRHDT, FYEKMQ (reference sequence). The CDR3 has 12 residues. The CDR3 reads CASSFITGELFF. CDR3 in DNA: TGTGCCAGCAGCTTTATAACCGGGGAGCTGTTTTTT.

This chain joins TRBV30 and TRBJ1-4; the D gene is possibly TRBD1 (5 bases). CDR1 and CDR2 from the germline V gene are GTSNPN and SVGIG (reference sequence). The CDR3 extends over 11 amino acids. The V and J ends lost 7 bases and 6 bases respectively, with 9 bases between them. The CDR3 coding sequence is TGTGCCTCCCAGGGTGATGAAAAACTGTTTTTT. This gives the protein CASQGDEKLFF.

This chain links TRBV18 with TRBJ2-1; 10 nucleotides align to TRBD2. CDR3 length equals 18 residues. Germline lookup yields CDR1 KGHSH and CDR2 LQKENI. Losses at the gene ends were 2 bases for V and 3 bases for J; bases not matched to a gene: 10. In nucleotides, the CDR3 is TGTGCCAGCTCACCAGGGTCTAGCGGGGGATCAAGCTACAATGAGCAGTTCTTC. Translated: CASSPGSSGGSSYNEQFF.

The chain has TRBV7-9 and TRBJ1-2, with D unresolved. V shed 5 bases and J shed 4 bases, with 14 bases lying between them. The CDR3 is 14 amino acids. CDR1 is SEHNR and CDR2 is FQNEAQ in the germline V gene (reference sequence). CDR3: CASSQDPGGYGYTF. For the CDR3, the DNA is TGTGCCAGCAGCCAGGACCCAGGAGGCTATGGCTACACCTTC. The entire variable domain, with the rest obtained from reference TRBV7-9 and TRBJ1-2, is as follows: DTGVSQNPRHKITKRGQNVTFRCDPISEHNRLYWYRQTLGQGPEFLTYFQNEAQLEKSRLLSDRFSAERPKGSFSTLEIQRTEQGDSAMYLCASSQDPGGYGYTFGSGTRLTVV.

The CDR3 sequence: CASSLFQGPSETQYF. The CDR3 DNA sequence: TGTGCCAGCAGCTTGTTCCAGGGCCCCTCAGAGACCCAGTACTTC. The chain links TRBV7-6 to TRBJ2-5, with a tentative D call TRBD1 (5 bases). In germline, CDR1 is SGHVS, CDR2 FNYEAQ. The V and J ends lost 3 bases and 4 bases respectively, with 15 bases between them. The length of the CDR3 is 15 residues.

The chain has TRBV19 and TRBJ1-2, with D hard to call. The CDR3 runs 11 residues. Germline V gene sequence: CDR1 LNHDA, CDR2 SQIVND (reference sequence). V lost 8 bases and J lost 5, with 9 bases in between. In DNA form, the CDR3 reads TGTGCCAGTCTGAGTGATTATGGCTACACCTTC. This sequence encodes CASLSDYGYTF.

The chain joins TRBV7-9 to TRBJ2-7, with D perhaps matching TRBD1 (6 bases). Trimming removed 5 bases at V and 0 bases at J, with 26 bases between. Germline CDR1 SEHNR, CDR2 FQNEAQ (reference sequence). This CDR3 has 19 residues. CDR3 coding DNA: TGTGCCAGCAGCCGTACCCCCGGCACAGGGAAGCCCAGCTCCTACGAGCAGTACTTC. Its translation: CASSRTPGTGKPSSYEQYF.

This chain links TRBV7-6 with TRBJ2-2, with TRBD2 matching over 9 bases. Losses at the gene ends were 5 bases for V and 6 bases for J; bases not matched to a gene: 10. Looked up from germline, CDR1 is SGHVS and CDR2 is FNYEAQ. The CDR3 consists of 16 residues. CDR3 sequence reads: CASSGRTSVPSGELFF. The CDR3 coding sequence is TGTGCCAGCAGCGGAAGGACTAGCGTCCCTTCCGGGGAGCTGTTTTTT. Variable domain in full (rest from reference TRBV7-6 and TRBJ2-2): GAGVSQSPRYKVTKRGQDVALRCDPISGHVSLYWYRQALGQGPEFLTYFNYEAQQDKSGLPNDRFSAERPEGSISTLTIQRTEQRDSAMYRCASSGRTSVPSGELFFGEGSRLTVL.